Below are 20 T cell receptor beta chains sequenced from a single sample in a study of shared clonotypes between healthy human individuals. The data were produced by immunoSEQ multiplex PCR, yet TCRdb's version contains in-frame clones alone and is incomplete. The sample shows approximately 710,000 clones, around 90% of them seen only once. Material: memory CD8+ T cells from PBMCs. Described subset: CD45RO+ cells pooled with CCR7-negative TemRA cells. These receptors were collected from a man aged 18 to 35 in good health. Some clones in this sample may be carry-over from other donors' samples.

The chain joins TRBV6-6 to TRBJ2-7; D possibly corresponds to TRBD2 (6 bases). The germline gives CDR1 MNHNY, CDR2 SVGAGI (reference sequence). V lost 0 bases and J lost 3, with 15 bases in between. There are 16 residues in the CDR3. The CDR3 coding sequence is TGTGCCAGCAGTTACTCCAGTAGCGGTTCAGTCTACGAGCAGTACTTC. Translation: CASSYSSSGSVYEQYF.

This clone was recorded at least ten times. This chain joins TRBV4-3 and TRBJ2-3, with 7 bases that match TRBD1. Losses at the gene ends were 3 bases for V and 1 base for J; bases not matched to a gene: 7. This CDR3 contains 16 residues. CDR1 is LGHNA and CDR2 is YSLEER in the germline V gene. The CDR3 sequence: CASSHRQGEGTDTQYF. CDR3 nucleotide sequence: TGCGCCAGCAGCCACCGACAGGGTGAGGGCACAGATACGCAGTATTTT.

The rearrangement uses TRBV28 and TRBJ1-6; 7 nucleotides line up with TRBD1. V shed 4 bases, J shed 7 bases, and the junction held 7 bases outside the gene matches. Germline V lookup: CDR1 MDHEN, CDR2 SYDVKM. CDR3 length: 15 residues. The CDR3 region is CASSSTGPGNSPLHF. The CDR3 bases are TGTGCCAGCAGTTCGACAGGGCCTGGGAATTCACCCCTCCACTTT.

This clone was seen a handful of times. The CDR3 region has the DNA TGTGCCAGCAGTTACAGGGTTGAATGGACAGATACGCAGTATTTT. Translated: CASSYRVEWTDTQYF. The chain uses TRBV2 and TRBJ2-3, with TRBD1 as a possible D gene (6 bases). In germline, CDR1 is SNHLY, CDR2 FYNNEI. CDR3 size: 15 residues. The V and J ends lost 5 bases and 3 bases respectively, with 15 bases between them.

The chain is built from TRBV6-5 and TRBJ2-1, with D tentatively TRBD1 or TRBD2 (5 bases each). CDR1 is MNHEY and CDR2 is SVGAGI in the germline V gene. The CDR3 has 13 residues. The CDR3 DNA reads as TGTGCTCACGGGGCTAGCTCCTACAATGAGCAGTTCTTC. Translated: CAHGASSYNEQFF.

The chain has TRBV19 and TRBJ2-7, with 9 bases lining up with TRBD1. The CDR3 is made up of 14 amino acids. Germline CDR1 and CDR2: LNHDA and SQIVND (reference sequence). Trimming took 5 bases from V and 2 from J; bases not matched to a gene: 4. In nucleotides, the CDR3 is TGTGCCAGTAGTCTCCGACAGGGGGCCTACGAGCAGTACTTC. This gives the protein CASSLRQGAYEQYF.

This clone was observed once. CDR3 amino acids: CASSPPRRDYLSYNEQFF. The CDR3 DNA reads as TGTGCCAGCAGCCCTCCCCGACGGGATTACCTCTCCTACAATGAGCAGTTCTTC. This chain joins TRBV27 and TRBJ2-1, with a possible D match to TRBD2 (5 bases). The CDR3 spans 18 residues. V was trimmed by 6 bases and J by 0 bases, leaving 21 bases between them. The germline V gene has CDR1 MNHEY and CDR2 SMNVEV (reference sequence).

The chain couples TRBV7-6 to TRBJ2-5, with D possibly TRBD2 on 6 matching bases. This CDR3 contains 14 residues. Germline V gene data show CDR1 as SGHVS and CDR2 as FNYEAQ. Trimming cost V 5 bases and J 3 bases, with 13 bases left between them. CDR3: CASSRSGGKETQYF. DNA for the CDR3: TGTGCCAGCAGCCGTAGCGGAGGCAAAGAGACCCAGTACTTC.

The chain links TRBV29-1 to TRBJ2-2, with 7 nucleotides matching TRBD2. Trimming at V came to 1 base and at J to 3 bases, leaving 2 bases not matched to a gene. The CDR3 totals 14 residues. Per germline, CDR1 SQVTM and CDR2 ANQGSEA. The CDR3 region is CSVEASGYTGELFF. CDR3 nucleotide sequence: TGCAGCGTTGAAGCTAGCGGTTACACCGGGGAGCTGTTTTTT.

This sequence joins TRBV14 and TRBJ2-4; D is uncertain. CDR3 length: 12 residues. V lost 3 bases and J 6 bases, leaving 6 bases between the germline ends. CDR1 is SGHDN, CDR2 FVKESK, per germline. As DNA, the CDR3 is TGTGCCAGCAGCCAGCAACTAAACATTCAGTACTTC. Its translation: CASSQQLNIQYF.

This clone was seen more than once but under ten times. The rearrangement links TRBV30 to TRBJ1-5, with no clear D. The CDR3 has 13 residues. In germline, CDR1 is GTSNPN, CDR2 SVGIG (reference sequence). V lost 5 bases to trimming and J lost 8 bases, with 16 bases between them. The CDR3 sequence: CAWSHETKKPQHF. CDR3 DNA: TGTGCCTGGTCCCACGAAACGAAAAAGCCCCAGCATTTT.

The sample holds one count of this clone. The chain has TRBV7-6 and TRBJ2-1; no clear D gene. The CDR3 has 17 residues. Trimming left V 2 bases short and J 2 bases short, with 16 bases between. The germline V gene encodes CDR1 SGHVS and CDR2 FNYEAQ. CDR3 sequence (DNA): TGTGCCAGCAGCTTAAATTTCCAAGGGCCCCCCTACAATGAGCAGTTCTTC. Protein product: CASSLNFQGPPYNEQFF.

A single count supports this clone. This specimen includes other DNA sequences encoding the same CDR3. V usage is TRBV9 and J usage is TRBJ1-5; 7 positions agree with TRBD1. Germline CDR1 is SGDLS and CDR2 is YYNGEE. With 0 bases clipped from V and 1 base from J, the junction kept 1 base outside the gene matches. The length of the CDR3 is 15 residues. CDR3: CASSVAGGSNQPQHF. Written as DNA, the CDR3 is TGTGCCAGCAGCGTAGCAGGGGGGAGCAATCAGCCCCAGCATTTT.

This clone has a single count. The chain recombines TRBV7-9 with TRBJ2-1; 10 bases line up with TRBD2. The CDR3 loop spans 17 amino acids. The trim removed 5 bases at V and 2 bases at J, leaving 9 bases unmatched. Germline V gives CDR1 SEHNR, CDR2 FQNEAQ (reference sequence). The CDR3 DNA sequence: TGTGCCAGCAGCGTAAGGACTAGCGGCAATGCCTACAATGAGCAGTTCTTC. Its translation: CASSVRTSGNAYNEQFF.

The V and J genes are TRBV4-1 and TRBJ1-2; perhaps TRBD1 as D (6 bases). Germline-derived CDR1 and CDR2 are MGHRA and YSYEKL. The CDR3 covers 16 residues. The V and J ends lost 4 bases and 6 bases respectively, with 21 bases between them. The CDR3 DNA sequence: TGCGCCAGCAGCCCCACGATGGGGGGCTGGAGTGATGGCTACACCTTC. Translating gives CASSPTMGGWSDGYTF.

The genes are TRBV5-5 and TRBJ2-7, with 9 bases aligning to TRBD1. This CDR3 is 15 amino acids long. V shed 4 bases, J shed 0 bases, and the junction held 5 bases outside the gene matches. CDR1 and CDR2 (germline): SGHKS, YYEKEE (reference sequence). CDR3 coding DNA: TGTGCCAGCAGCACCGGGACAGGGCGCTCCTACGAGCAGTACTTC. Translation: CASSTGTGRSYEQYF.

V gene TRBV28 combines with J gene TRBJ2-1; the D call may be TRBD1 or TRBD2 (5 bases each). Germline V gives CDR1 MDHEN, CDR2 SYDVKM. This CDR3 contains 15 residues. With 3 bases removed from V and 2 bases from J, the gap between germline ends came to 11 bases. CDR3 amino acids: CASSFGVGPYNEQFF. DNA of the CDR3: TGTGCCAGCAGTTTCGGGGTGGGGCCCTACAATGAGCAGTTCTTC.

DNA for the CDR3: TGTGCCAGCATTGGGGTTCTGAGTGAGCAGTACTTC. It yields the protein CASIGVLSEQYF. This chain uses TRBV28 with TRBJ2-7, with D unclear. V lost 7 bases to trimming and J lost 7 bases, with 14 bases between them. The CDR3 loop spans 12 amino acids. Germline values: CDR1 MDHEN, CDR2 SYDVKM.

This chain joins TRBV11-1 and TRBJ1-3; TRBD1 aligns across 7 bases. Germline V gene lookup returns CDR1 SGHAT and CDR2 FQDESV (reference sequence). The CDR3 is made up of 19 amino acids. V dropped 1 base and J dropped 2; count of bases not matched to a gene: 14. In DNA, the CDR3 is TGTGCCAGCAGCTTAGATGGGGACAGCGCCTTTCTCGCTGGAAACACCATATATTTT. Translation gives CASSLDGDSAFLAGNTIYF.

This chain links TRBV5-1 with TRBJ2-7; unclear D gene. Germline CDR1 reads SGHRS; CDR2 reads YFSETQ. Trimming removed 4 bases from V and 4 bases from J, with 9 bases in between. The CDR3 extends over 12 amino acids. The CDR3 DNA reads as TGCGCCAGCAGCCCGGTAGGGTACGAGCAGTACTTC. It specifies CASSPVGYEQYF.